Listed below are T cell receptor beta chains from one sample, sequenced in a study of blood T cell repertoires in COVID-19. Sequencing was performed with immunoSEQ multiplex PCR; in TCRdb, only in-frame clones are kept and a portion is missing. There are around 250,000 clones in the sample; 90% to 95% occur only once, and 0.95% to 1.5% lies in the top ten. The material sequenced was PBMCs or T cells enriched from blood (not recorded which). Source of these receptors: a human donor in a cohort exposed to, infected with or recovered from COVID-19 (not recorded which). The donor label of this sample is uncertain. The CDR3 runs from the conserved cysteine through the conserved F or W. Fields, in order: D gene, clone size, J gene, V gene, CDR3 DNA, CDR3 protein. D genes are given only for firm matches. Some rows have no size entry. The others give once, few or many, or a class for an expanded clone.

>NA|NA|TRBJ2-7|TRBV9
TGTGCCAGCAGCGTAGGGTGGGGGGATCCTAACTACGAGCAGTACTTC
CASSVGWGDPNYEQYF
>NA|NA|TRBJ2-2|TRBV21-1
TGTGCCAGAACAGCCGGGGAGCTGTTTTTT
CARTAGELFF
>TRBD2|NA|TRBJ2-3|TRBV5-4
TGTGCCAGCAGCTTGGAGCGGGGGAGTTCTAGCACAGATACGCAGTATTTT
CASSLERGSSSTDTQYF
>NA|NA|TRBJ1-2|TRBV19
TGTGCCAGTCAGTTAACAGGGTTCTATGGCTACACCTTC
CASQLTGFYGYTF
>NA|NA|TRBJ2-1|TRBV3-1/TRBV3-2
TGTGCCAGCAGCCAAGAACTAGGTGCGTACAATGAGCAGTTCTTC
CASSQELGAYNEQFF
>TRBD1|NA|TRBJ2-3|TRBV7-3
TGTGCCAGCAGCGTTGGGACAGCTACGCTAGGGGATACGCAGTATTTT
CASSVGTATLGDTQYF
>NA|NA|TRBJ1-4|TRBV4-2
TGTGCCAGCAGCCAAGATATGAAGGGGAGGAATGAAAAACTGTTTTTT
CASSQDMKGRNEKLFF
>NA|NA|TRBJ1-4|TRBV3-1/TRBV3-2
TGTGCCAGCAGCCCGGGGGGGGCGGTGGGTGAAAAACTGTTTTTT
CASSPGGAVGEKLFF
>NA|NA|TRBJ1-6|TRBV19
TGTGCCAGTAGTTACGGACTTTCGGATTCACCCCTCCACTTT
CASSYGLSDSPLHF
>NA|NA|TRBJ1-1|TRBV5-4
TGTGCCAGCCTCCGAGGGGGGGAGAACACTGAAGCTTTCTTT
CASLRGGENTEAFF
>TRBD2|NA|TRBJ2-5|TRBV7-2
TGTGCCAGCAGCCCCATTCGGACTAGCGGGGGGGCCAGGGAAGAGACCCAGTACTTC
CASSPIRTSGGAREETQYF
>TRBD2|NA|TRBJ2-1|TRBV5-1
TGCGCCAGCAGCCTCCAGGGGAGCGGGGGAGTCTACAATGAGCAGTTCTTC
CASSLQGSGGVYNEQFF
>NA|NA|TRBJ1-2|TRBV5-1
TGCGCCAGCAGCTTAGGCGGGCCCTATGGCTACACCTTC
CASSLGGPYGYTF
>NA|NA|TRBJ1-1|TRBV6-1
TGTGCCAGCAGTGAAATTCTCGGACGGGGGTTGAACACTGAAGCTTTCTTT
CASSEILGRGLNTEAFF
>TRBD1|NA|TRBJ1-1|TRBV3-1/TRBV3-2
TGTGCCAGCAGCCCGACAGGGGGTTGGACTGAAGCTTTCTTT
CASSPTGGWTEAFF
>TRBD2|NA|TRBJ2-2|TRBV5-1
TGCGCCAGCAGCACATCCGGGACTAGCGGCACCGGGGAGCTGTTTTTT
CASSTSGTSGTGELFF
>NA|NA|TRBJ1-2|TRBV15
TGTGCCACCAGCAGAGAGGGGCCGATCTATGGCTACACCTTC
CATSREGPIYGYTF
>NA|few|TRBJ2-7|TRBV7-8
TGTGCCAGCAGCTTAGGACGAGGGAAACCCTACGAGCAGTACTTC
CASSLGRGKPYEQYF
>TRBD2|NA|TRBJ2-7|TRBV7-9
TGTGCCAGCAGCTTACGACTAGCGGGGGCCCAGACCTACGAGCAGTACTTC
CASSLRLAGAQTYEQYF
>NA|once|TRBJ1-2|TRBV7-9
TGTGCCAGCAGCCCGACGGTGTGGGACAAGAACGGCTACACCTTC
CASSPTVWDKNGYTF
>NA|NA|TRBJ2-7|TRBV7-9
TGTGCCAGCAGCCCCAAGTGGACAGAAGCCTACGAGCAGTACTTC
CASSPKWTEAYEQYF
>TRBD1|NA|TRBJ1-2|TRBV6-5
TGTGCCAGCAGTTACTCCCAGGGGGCCCTAGGGGGCTACACCTTC
CASSYSQGALGGYTF
>TRBD2|NA|TRBJ2-3|TRBV11-2
TGTGCCAGCAGCTTAGCCCTAGCGGGGGGTCCAGATACGCAGTATTTT
CASSLALAGGPDTQYF
>TRBD2|NA|TRBJ2-7|TRBV5-6
TGTGCCAGCAGCTCGACTAGCGGGGGAGTATACTCCTACGAGCAGTACTTC
CASSSTSGGVYSYEQYF
>TRBD1|NA|TRBJ2-7|TRBV5-1
TGCGCCAGCAGCTGGGATGGACAGGGAAGTTCCTACGAGCAGTACTTC
CASSWDGQGSSYEQYF
>TRBD2|NA|TRBJ2-1|TRBV3-1/TRBV3-2
TGTGCCAGCAGCCTAAGCGGGGGGGTCTACAATGAGCAGTTCTTC
CASSLSGGVYNEQFF
>NA|NA|TRBJ2-4|TRBV6-5
TGTGCCAGCAGTTACGAGTCGGCGGTAGCCAAAAACATTCAGTACTTC
CASSYESAVAKNIQYF
>NA|NA|TRBJ2-2|TRBV21-1
TGTGCCAGCGGCGGACAGGGGGCATCTTTGGTCGGGGAGCTGTTTTTT
CASGGQGASLVGELFF
>NA|NA|TRBJ2-1|TRBV5-4
TGTGCCAGCAGCTCTAGAGGGGGGGCCCTCGATGAGCAGTTCTTC
CASSSRGGALDEQFF
>NA|NA|TRBJ2-3|TRBV5-1
TGCGCCAGCAGCTTGAGTATGAGAACTAGCACAGATACGCAGTATTTT
CASSLSMRTSTDTQYF
>TRBD2|NA|TRBJ2-3|TRBV5-5
TGTGCCAGCAGCTTGGTGGCGGGGGGGCCTACAGATACGCAGTATTTT
CASSLVAGGPTDTQYF
>NA|NA|TRBJ2-1|TRBV19
TGTGCCAGTAGTATAGTTGGCGGCCAGGAGCAGTTCTTC
CASSIVGGQEQFF
>TRBD1|NA|TRBJ2-1|TRBV10-3
TGTGCCATCAGTGTCCGGGACAGGGGATCAGAGGGCTCCTACAATGAGCAGTTCTTC
CAISVRDRGSEGSYNEQFF
>NA|NA|TRBJ2-3|TRBV6-5
TGTGCCAGCAGTTACTCCCGGCGGGTGATAGATACGCAGTATTTT
CASSYSRRVIDTQYF
>NA|NA|TRBJ2-3|TRBV11-3
TGTGCCAGCAGCCAATACCAGGGAATGGGGACAGATACGCAGTATTTT
CASSQYQGMGTDTQYF
>TRBD1|NA|TRBJ1-1|TRBV18
TGTGCCAGCTCACCACAGGGGGCCGACACTGAAGCTTTCTTT
CASSPQGADTEAFF
>NA|NA|TRBJ1-6|TRBV5-1
TGCGCCAGCAGCTTTTACAGGGATTCACCCCTCCACTTT
CASSFYRDSPLHF
>NA|NA|TRBJ1-6|TRBV6-2/TRBV6-3
TGTGCCAGCAGCTATCAGGGGAGCTCCTATAATTCACCCCTCCACTTT
CASSYQGSSYNSPLHF
>TRBD2|NA|TRBJ2-3|TRBV6-1
TGTGCCAGCAGTGAAACGGCGGGGGGGCCAGATACGCAGTATTTT
CASSETAGGPDTQYF
>NA|NA|TRBJ1-2|TRBV12-3/TRBV12-4
TGTGCCAGCAGGACGGGAGTGGAGCTTGGCTACACCTTC
CASRTGVELGYTF
>TRBD1|NA|TRBJ1-5|TRBV13
TGTGCCAGCAGCTCATCGACAGGGCAGCAGCCCCAGCATTTT
CASSSSTGQQPQHF
>NA|NA|TRBJ1-2|TRBV7-8
TGTGCCAGCAGCTTAGGTCACAGTAACTATGGCTACACCTTC
CASSLGHSNYGYTF
>NA|NA|TRBJ2-3|TRBV5-1
TGCGCCAGCAGCTTCGGAGGGCTAGACGTAGGAGAAGATACGCAGTATTTT
CASSFGGLDVGEDTQYF
>NA|NA|TRBJ1-5|TRBV10-3
TGTGCTTCTGCTGGGGAGCACGGTCAGCCCCAGCATTTT
CASAGEHGQPQHF
>NA|NA|TRBJ1-2|TRBV29-1
TGCAGCGCCGGGCAAGACAGTAAAGGATGCTACACCTTC
CSAGQDSKGCYTF
>NA|NA|TRBJ2-3|TRBV24-1
TGTGCCACCAGCCCAGGGGAAGTGTACACAGATACGCAGTATTTT
CATSPGEVYTDTQYF
>TRBD1|NA|TRBJ1-2|TRBV30
TGTGCCTGGAAAGGTGTCAGGGGGCTGACTTCTGGTGGCTACACCTTC
CAWKGVRGLTSGGYTF
>NA|NA|TRBJ2-7|TRBV3-1/TRBV3-2
TGTGCCAGCAGCCTCTCAGTCTACGAGCAGTACTTC
CASSLSVYEQYF
>TRBD1|NA|TRBJ1-4|TRBV5-6
TGTGCCAGCAGCTTTGGACAGGAAAATGAAAAACTGTTTTTT
CASSFGQENEKLFF
>TRBD1|NA|TRBJ1-1|TRBV5-1
TGCGCCAGCAGCGAGGGGGCTCAGAACACTGAAGCTTTCTTT
CASSEGAQNTEAFF
>TRBD1|once|TRBJ1-6|TRBV27
TGTGCCAGCAGTTTAGAGGGACAGGGTTTAGGTTCACCCCTCCACTTT
CASSLEGQGLGSPLHF
>TRBD2|NA|TRBJ2-7|TRBV5-1
TGCGCCAGCGGGGGGACTTCGGGAGGCGAGCAGTACTTC
CASGGTSGGEQYF
>TRBD2|NA|TRBJ2-1|TRBV3-1/TRBV3-2
TGTGCCAGCAGCCCTGGACTAGCGGGGGGAGTTGAGCAGTTCTTC
CASSPGLAGGVEQFF
>TRBD2|NA|TRBJ2-3|TRBV29-1
TGCAGCGCACGACTAGCTGCAGATACGCAGTATTTT
CSARLAADTQYF
>NA|NA|TRBJ1-1|TRBV30
TGTGCCTGGAGTTACGGGGTAAACACTGAAGCTTTCTTT
CAWSYGVNTEAFF
>NA|NA|TRBJ2-7|TRBV18
TGTGCCAGCTCACCCCCCAGCTCCTACGAGCAGTACTTC
CASSPPSSYEQYF
>NA|NA|TRBJ2-7|TRBV5-6
TGTGCCAGCAGCTTGGCCCAGGGGCGCGAGCAGTACTTC
CASSLAQGREQYF
>NA|NA|TRBJ1-2|TRBV19
TGTGCCAGTAGTGGAGACAGCACTAACTATGGCTACACCTTC
CASSGDSTNYGYTF
>TRBD1|NA|TRBJ1-5|TRBV24-1
TGTGCCACCAGTGATTCCCCCGGACAGGGGGGTCAGCCCCAGCATTTT
CATSDSPGQGGQPQHF
>NA|NA|TRBJ1-1|TRBV2
TGTGCCAGCAGTCCACGGGGAGCTGAAGCTTTCTTT
CASSPRGAEAFF